This TCR beta chain was sequenced for a study of T cell changes during pregnancy in multiple sclerosis. Libraries were prepared by immunoSEQ multiplex PCR; TCRdb keeps only in-frame clonotypes and omits some of them. The top ten clones hold about 9.9% of a sample with 30,000 or so clones, approximately 86% of them seen once. This CDR3 comprises 14 residues. V shed 0 bases and J shed 3 bases, with 8 bases lying between them. Germline values: CDR1 MGHRA, CDR2 YSYEKL. The sample here was CD8+ T cells from peripheral blood mononuclear cells, taken in the first trimester of pregnancy. The TCR originated in a female donor with multiple sclerosis, enrolled in a pregnancy study. The chain is built from TRBV4-1 and TRBJ1-2; unclear D gene. For the CDR3, the DNA is TGCGCCAGCAGCCAAGATTCGGGTGACTATGGCTACACCTTC. Its translation is CASSQDSGDYGYTF.